The present TCR beta chain was sequenced within a study of cytomegalovirus exposure and HLA in healthy donors. PCR involved 60 Vbeta and 13 Jbeta primers. The method was immunoSEQ multiplex PCR; TCRdb's version includes in-frame clones alone and lacks a portion of them. The repertoire holds 130,000 to 150,000 clones, with about 79% as singletons. Remarks on this clone: The antigen is not known.

General study findings and limits: Solely CMV serostatus was available to characterize immune exposure. A prior analysis recorded that most TCR beta V segments were productive about 87% or about 30% of the time.

The germline V gene encodes CDR1 LNHDA and CDR2 SQIVND (reference sequence). The CDR3 runs 16 residues. Trimming took 2 bases from V and 8 from J, leaving 21 bases between them. The chain combines TRBV19 with TRBJ1-2, with D possibly matching TRBD1 (6 bases). The sequence was collected from a male donor in good health and CMV-seronegative. Sequencing input: PBMCs. CDR3 sequence reads: CASSISGGATVAGYTF. In DNA, the CDR3 is TGTGCCAGTAGTATATCGGGGGGCGCGACTGTGGCAGGCTACACCTTC. Full variable domain (missing parts from reference TRBV19 and TRBJ1-2): DGGITQSPKYLFRKEGQNVTLSCEQNLNHDAMYWYRQDPGQGLRLIYYSQIVNDFQKGDIAEGYSVSREKKESFPLTVTSAQKNPTAFYLCASSISGGATVAGYTFGSGTRLTVV.